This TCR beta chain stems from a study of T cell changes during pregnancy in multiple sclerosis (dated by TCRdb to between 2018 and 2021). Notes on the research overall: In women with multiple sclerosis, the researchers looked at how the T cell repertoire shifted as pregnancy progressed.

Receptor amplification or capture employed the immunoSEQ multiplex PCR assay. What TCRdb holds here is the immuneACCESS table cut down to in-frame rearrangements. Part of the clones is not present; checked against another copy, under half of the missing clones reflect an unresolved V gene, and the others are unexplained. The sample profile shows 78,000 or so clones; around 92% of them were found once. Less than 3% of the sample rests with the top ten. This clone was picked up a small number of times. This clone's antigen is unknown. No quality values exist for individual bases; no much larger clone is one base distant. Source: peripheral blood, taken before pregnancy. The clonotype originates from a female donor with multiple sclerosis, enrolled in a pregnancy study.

The CDR3 region has the sequence CASSWAGEAFF. The nucleotide sequence reads as follows: TGTGCCAGCAGTTGGGCAGGGGAAGCTTTCTTT. This sequence uses TRBV27 and TRBJ1-1, and the D gene may be TRBD1, 5 bases matching. V is shortened by 4 bases, J by 8 bases, and the region joining them spans 8 bases. The CDR3, cysteine through phenylalanine, is 11 amino acids long. Only CDR3 DNA remains: 33 bases, in frame from the first base. Per the germline V gene (reference sequence), MNHEY is the CDR1 and SMNVEV is the CDR2.